These T cell receptor beta chains were read from a single sample in a study of blood T cell repertoires in COVID-19. Libraries were prepared by immunoSEQ multiplex PCR; TCRdb keeps only in-frame clonotypes and omits some of them. Of hundreds of thousands of clones listed, 65% to 90% are singletons. Sequenced: PBMCs or T cells enriched from blood (not recorded which). The receptors were sampled from a man aged 35-49 years who had recovered from COVID-19. CDR3s include the opening cysteine and the closing phenylalanine or tryptophan. D genes are given only for firm matches.

17 TRBJ1-2 TRBV5-1 TRBD1 CASSFGRAGTGVYGYTF TGCGCCAGCAGCTTTGGACGGGCCGGGACAGGGGTCTATGGCTACACCTTC
15 TRBJ1-5 TRBV28 - CASSPPQGPNQPQHF TGTGCCAGCAGTCCCCCCCAGGGTCCTAATCAGCCCCAGCATTTT
15 TRBJ2-7 TRBV29-1 TRBD1 CSVDGGTGKMDEQYF TGCAGCGTTGATGGAGGGACAGGGAAGATGGACGAGCAGTACTTC
16 TRBJ2-4 TRBV18 - CASSPPANREGGIQYF TGTGCCAGCTCACCACCGGCGAACAGGGAGGGAGGTATTCAGTACTTC
14 TRBJ2-2 TRBV7-2 - CASSLRLGTGELFF TGTGCCAGCAGCTTAAGACTGGGCACCGGGGAGCTGTTTTTT
15 TRBJ2-5 TRBV9 - CASSEAGWYQETQYF TGTGCCAGCAGCGAAGCAGGGTGGTACCAAGAGACCCAGTACTTC
14 TRBJ2-3 TRBV5-1 TRBD2 CASSQAGHTDTQYF TGCGCCAGCAGTCAAGCGGGGCACACAGATACGCAGTATTTT
14 TRBJ1-6 TRBV27 - CASSIGTYNSPLHF TGTGCCAGCAGTATAGGGACTTATAATTCACCCCTCCACTTT
15 TRBJ2-1 TRBV7-2 TRBD2 CASSLEGTSYREQFF TGTGCCAGCAGCTTAGAGGGGACTAGCTACCGTGAGCAGTTCTTC
14 TRBJ1-2 TRBV28 TRBD1 CASGSGQGAYGYTF TGTGCCAGCGGCTCGGGACAGGGGGCCTATGGCTACACCTTC
15 TRBJ1-2 TRBV15 TRBD1 CATSRGGGADYGYTF TGTGCCACCAGCAGAGGAGGGGGCGCTGACTATGGCTACACCTTC
15 TRBJ1-6 TRBV2 - CASTGISGSRGSLHF TGTGCCAGCACCGGAATAAGTGGGAGCCGAGGGTCCCTCCACTTT
18 TRBJ2-5 TRBV5-3 - CARLPYSPADRYQETQYF TGTGCCAGACTACCGTATTCTCCTGCGGACAGATACCAAGAGACCCAGTACTTC
13 TRBJ2-1 TRBV29-1 - CSVDPSDSQLSFF TGCAGCGTTGACCCCTCCGATAGCCAGCTCAGCTTCTTC
15 TRBJ2-1 TRBV11-3 - CASSFSGTGNNEQFF TGTGCCAGCAGCTTCTCTGGGACTGGAAACAATGAGCAGTTCTTC
15 TRBJ1-3 TRBV9 - CASSVYPSGRATIYF TGTGCCAGCAGCGTATACCCCAGCGGGAGGGCCACCATATATTTT
12 TRBJ1-1 TRBV6-5 - CAMGGRNTEAFF TGTGCCATGGGGGGGAGGAACACTGAAGCTTTCTTT
13 TRBJ1-4 TRBV6-1 - CASSDRVNEKLFF TGTGCCAGCAGTGACAGGGTTAATGAAAAACTGTTTTTT
13 TRBJ2-5 TRBV6-5 TRBD1 CASRITGGETQYF TGTGCCAGTAGAATTACAGGGGGCGAGACCCAGTACTTC
13 TRBJ1-1 TRBV18 - CASSPQENTEAFF TGTGCCAGCTCACCTCAGGAAAACACTGAAGCTTTCTTT
18 TRBJ2-2 TRBV25-1 - CASSAGGSVILNTGELFF TGTGCCAGCAGTGCAGGAGGGTCGGTTATCCTGAACACCGGGGAGCTGTTTTTT
14 TRBJ1-2 TRBV19 TRBD1 CASIRDRGGGGYTF TGTGCCAGCATACGGGACAGGGGTGGTGGTGGCTACACCTTC
15 TRBJ2-7 TRBV3-1/TRBV3-2 - CASSQDLGAPYEQYF TGTGCCAGCAGCCAAGATTTGGGGGCCCCCTACGAGCAGTACTTC
13 TRBJ2-3 TRBV7-6 - CASSLGGQDTQYF TGTGCCAGCAGCTTAGGAGGCCAAGATACGCAGTATTTT
16 TRBJ2-7 TRBV9 - CASSVEVGSLGHEQYF TGTGCCAGCAGCGTAGAAGTTGGTAGCCTGGGGCACGAGCAGTACTTC
19 TRBJ2-7 TRBV6-1 TRBD2 CASSEPPGRTLAGSYEQYF TGTGCCAGCAGCGAACCCCCGGGACGGACTCTAGCGGGGTCCTACGAGCAGTACTTC
14 TRBJ1-5 TRBV20-1 - CSASIPGGNQPQHF TGCAGTGCTAGTATTCCGGGGGGCAATCAGCCCCAGCATTTT
17 TRBJ1-1 TRBV18 - CASSPGLGQSGTDEAFF TGTGCCAGCTCACCGGGCCTAGGACAGTCGGGCACGGATGAAGCTTTCTTT
12 TRBJ2-7 TRBV7-9 - CASTSGSYEQYF TGTGCCAGCACCTCCGGGTCCTACGAGCAGTACTTC
11 TRBJ2-7 TRBV20-1 - CSARDSYEQYF TGCAGTGCTAGAGATAGTTACGAGCAGTACTTC
15 TRBJ2-7 TRBV7-2 - CASSLALSYIYEQYF TGTGCCAGCAGCTTAGCGCTTTCGTACATCTACGAGCAGTACTTC